The clone carrying this T cell receptor beta chain was seen repeatedly, ten times or more. As yet, its antigen is unknown. The diagnostic basis comprised clinical symptoms, serum thyroxine and TRAb, thyroid ultrasound and orbital computed tomography. Amplification of TCR beta CDR3 regions was performed using RNA transcripts as template. In the first-round RT-PCR of the TCR CDR3, the HTBI primer set was used. TCRdb fed the multiplex PCR reads into MiXCR, producing one record per CDR3 protein. The repertoire holds some 420,000 distinct CDR3 sequences, around 15% seen once, with 5% to 6% in the top ten. The data are from a study of T cells in Graves' hyperthyroidism and ophthalmopathy. With 2 bases removed from V and 0 bases from J, the gap between germline ends came to 8 bases. In germline, CDR1 is MNHEY, CDR2 SVGEGT. The CDR3 spans 14 residues. Study results and caveats: Most thyroid clonotypes expanded above 0.001 were also detected in blood.

Input material: blood. The chain links TRBV6-2 or TRBV6-3 to TRBJ2-7; maybe TRBD1 (6 bases). The clonotype comes from a woman aged 18-29 years with Graves' hyperthyroidism. The CDR3 region has the DNA TGTGCCAGCAGTTACCGGGACAACTCCTACGAGCAGTACTTC. Its protein product is CASSYRDNSYEQYF.